Following are 28 T cell receptor beta chains from one sample sequenced in a study of blood T cell repertoires in COVID-19. Method: immunoSEQ multiplex PCR; TCRdb's copy keeps in-frame clones and lacks some. Found here are approximately 500,000 clones, about 89% of them singletons; the top ten hold around 7.8%. The sequenced sample consisted of peripheral blood. The receptors were sampled from a woman aged 50 to 60 with COVID-19, enrolled during active disease.

This clone was observed a few times. V usage is TRBV7-9 and J usage is TRBJ1-2; D is uncertain. The CDR3 is made up of 13 amino acids. The germline V gene has CDR1 SEHNR and CDR2 FQNEAQ (reference sequence). V lost 3 bases and J 6 bases, leaving 11 bases between the germline ends. The CDR3: CASSFDLRNGYTF. The CDR3 DNA follows: TGTGCCAGCAGCTTCGACTTAAGGAATGGCTACACCTTC. Full variable domain (rest looked up from reference TRBV7-9 and TRBJ1-2): DTGVSQNPRHKITKRGQNVTFRCDPISEHNRLYWYRQTLGQGPEFLTYFQNEAQLEKSRLLSDRFSAERPKGSFSTLEIQRTEQGDSAMYLCASSFDLRNGYTFGSGTRLTVV.

V is TRBV19 and J is TRBJ2-3; TRBD2 is a possible D gene (7 bases). The CDR3 totals 15 residues. V was cut by 10 bases and J by 4 bases, with 21 bases left in between. Germline assignment: CDR1 LNHDA and CDR2 SQIVND (reference sequence). The CDR3 sequence is CAIKEGGGPADTQYF. CDR3 sequence (DNA): TGTGCCATAAAGGAAGGGGGGGGCCCCGCAGATACGCAGTATTTT.

The J gene is TRBJ1-6, the V gene TRBV28; 10 nucleotides line up with TRBD1. Germline-derived CDR1 and CDR2 are MDHEN and SYDVKM. V lost 1 base and J lost 7; bases outside the gene matches: 7. The CDR3 runs 17 residues. In DNA, the CDR3 is TGTGCCAGCAGTTTATATCGGGACAGGGGTCAAAATTCACCCCTCCACTTT. Translated: CASSLYRDRGQNSPLHF.

The V gene is TRBV7-3, the J gene TRBJ1-1; D remains ambiguous. CDR1 SGHTA and CDR2 FQGTGA come from the germline V gene. The V gene lost 2 bases and the J gene lost 4 bases, with 14 bases spanning the gap. The CDR3 runs to 15 residues. The CDR3 is CASSLYLHPSTEAFF. In nucleotides, the CDR3 is TGTGCCAGCAGCTTATACCTCCACCCCAGCACTGAAGCTTTCTTT.

The CDR3 bases are TGTGCCAGCAGTGATGGCACGAACACTGAAGCTTTCTTT. Its protein is CASSDGTNTEAFF. The chain uses TRBV6-4 and TRBJ1-1; D not certain. Germline V gives CDR1 MRHNA, CDR2 SNTAGT. There are 13 residues in the CDR3. The V and J ends lost 3 bases and 1 base respectively, with 6 bases between them.

This clone was seen just once. This sequence joins TRBV7-2 and TRBJ1-1, with 11 bases lining up with TRBD1. The CDR3 loop spans 15 amino acids. V shed 5 bases, J shed 7 bases, and the junction held 9 bases outside the gene matches. Germline loops: CDR1 SGHTA, CDR2 FQGNSA. DNA of the CDR3: TGTGCCAGCAGCGTAGTCGGACAGGGGGCGGTTGAAGCTTTCTTT. This sequence encodes CASSVVGQGAVEAFF.

The chain has TRBV29-1 and TRBJ2-5; 7 bases are a match to TRBD1. The CDR3 totals 13 residues. CDR1 is SQVTM, CDR2 ANQGSEA, per germline. The V and J ends lost 6 bases and 4 bases, in that order; junction bases with no gene match: 8. The CDR3 region is CSVVGQDGETQYF. As DNA, the CDR3 is TGCAGCGTGGTAGGACAGGACGGAGAGACCCAGTACTTC.

The J gene is TRBJ2-7, the V gene TRBV4-1; 9 bases map to TRBD1. CDR1 and CDR2 from the germline V gene are MGHRA and YSYEKL. This CDR3 has 16 amino acids. Trimming cost V 0 bases and J 5 bases; bases outside gene matches: 8. CDR3 nucleotide sequence: TGCGCCAGCAGCCAAGATACCGGGACAGGGTCCCACGAGCAGTACTTC. Encoded protein: CASSQDTGTGSHEQYF.

The chain uses TRBV6-5 and TRBJ1-1; no definite D call. V lost 11 bases to trimming and J lost 2 bases, with 15 bases between them. Germline loops: CDR1 MNHEY, CDR2 SVGAGI. The CDR3 loop spans 13 amino acids. In nucleotides, the CDR3 is TGTGCCGAGGGTCTCGGTTATAACACTGAAGCTTTCTTT. As protein: CAEGLGYNTEAFF.

The V gene is TRBV4-2, the J gene TRBJ2-1, with 10 bases aligning to TRBD2. The length of the CDR3 is 14 residues. CDR1 LGHNA and CDR2 YNFKEQ come from the germline V gene. The V gene end was trimmed by 4 bases and the J gene end by 6 bases; junction bases not matched to a gene: 3. CDR3 sequence: CASSLGLAANEQFF. The CDR3, as DNA: TGTGCCAGCAGCCTTGGACTAGCGGCCAATGAGCAGTTCTTC.

This chain uses TRBV5-1 with TRBJ2-1; TRBD1 is a possible D gene (7 bases). Trimming pared 0 bases from V and 4 bases from J, leaving 14 bases between. This CDR3 region has 16 residues. Per germline, CDR1 SGHRS and CDR2 YFSETQ. This CDR3 reads CASSLAAGQMYNEQFF. The CDR3 DNA is TGCGCCAGCAGCTTGGCCGCGGGACAGATGTACAATGAGCAGTTCTTC.

The V gene is TRBV25-1, the J gene TRBJ1-1, with D uncertain. CDR1 and CDR2 (germline): MGHDK, SYGVNS. The CDR3 extends over 15 amino acids. V lost 2 bases, J lost 0 bases, and 10 bases lay in between. The CDR3 nucleotides are TGTGCCAGCAGTGAACCAGGCAACATGAACACTGAAGCTTTCTTT. This codes for CASSEPGNMNTEAFF.

V is TRBV2 and J is TRBJ1-2, with 10 bases that match TRBD1. Trimming took 5 bases from V and 6 from J; bases not matched to a gene: 6. The CDR3 loop spans 14 amino acids. The V gene's germline CDR1 is SNHLY and CDR2 FYNNEI. The CDR3 DNA follows: TGTGCCAGCAGTCAACCCGGGACAGGGGATGGCTACACCTTC. Amino acid sequence: CASSQPGTGDGYTF.

The chain is built from TRBV6-5 and TRBJ1-2; D may be TRBD1 (6 bases). With 4 bases removed from V and 2 bases from J, the gap between germline ends came to 11 bases. In germline, CDR1 is MNHEY, CDR2 SVGAGI. This CDR3 is 14 amino acids long. The CDR3, as DNA: TGTGCCAGCAGTTCACAGGGATGGAACTATGGCTACACCTTC. Its translation: CASSSQGWNYGYTF.

In its sample, this clone was seen once. This chain joins TRBV21-1 and TRBJ1-6; TRBD1 is taken as the D call from the table, unchecked against the DNA. TRBV21-1 represents a pseudogene. This CDR3 spans 18 amino acids. The CDR3 sequence is CASSKSGNPGQGNSPLHF. In nucleotides, the CDR3 is TGTGCCAGCAGCAAATCAGGGAACCCGGGACAGGGTAATTCACCCCTCCACTTT.

This chain joins TRBV4-1 and TRBJ1-5; tentatively, D is TRBD1 (5 bases). From germline, CDR1 is MGHRA and CDR2 YSYEKL. This CDR3 is built from 13 residues. V lost 6 bases and J lost 5, with 11 bases in between. The CDR3 sequence is CASSQGLYQPQHF. The DNA of the CDR3 is TGCGCCAGCAGTCAGGGTTTGTATCAGCCCCAGCATTTT.

This chain joins TRBV27 and TRBJ2-3, with TRBD2 as a possible D gene (6 bases). The length of the CDR3 is 15 residues. CDR1 and CDR2 from the germline V gene are MNHEY and SMNVEV (reference sequence). V gave up 5 bases and J gave up 2 bases, with 14 bases separating them. The CDR3 here is CASSPQRVPTDTQYF. The CDR3, as DNA: TGTGCCAGCAGTCCTCAGCGGGTGCCCACAGATACGCAGTATTTT.

This clone was recorded a few times. The genes are TRBV29-1 and TRBJ1-1, with TRBD1 matching over 7 bases. This CDR3 spans 14 amino acids. Trimming cost V 5 bases and J 0 bases; bases outside gene matches: 6. Germline-derived CDR1 and CDR2 are SQVTM and ANQGSEA. DNA of the CDR3: TGCAGCGTTAACCCGGGGACAGTGAACACTGAAGCTTTCTTT. It codes for CSVNPGTVNTEAFF.

In DNA form, the CDR3 reads TGTGCCAGCAGTCGGGGTTCTGGAAACACCATATATTTT. This codes for CASSRGSGNTIYF. V is TRBV3-1 (or the pseudogene TRBV3-2) and J is TRBJ1-3; D gene uncertain. From germline, CDR1 is LGHDT and CDR2 YNNKEL (reference sequence). Trimming shortened V by 6 bases and J by 1 base, and 7 bases separated the two germline ends. CDR3 length: 13 residues.

The gene calls are TRBV10-1 and TRBJ1-1; D ambiguous. This CDR3 is built from 12 residues. Germline V gives CDR1 WNHNN, CDR2 SYGVQD (reference sequence). Trimming cost V 7 bases and J 5 bases, with 11 bases left between them. CDR3 sequence: CASKGTGTEAFF. CDR3 nucleotides: TGCGCCAGCAAGGGAACGGGGACTGAAGCTTTCTTT.

The chain has TRBV11-2 and TRBJ2-3, with TRBD1 as a possible D gene (5 bases). CDR3 size: 17 residues. Trimming removed 2 bases from V and 2 bases from J, with 17 bases in between. Germline assignment: CDR1 SGHAT and CDR2 FQNNGV. CDR3 amino acids: CASSLIGPGANTDTQYF. The CDR3, as DNA: TGTGCCAGCAGCTTAATAGGGCCTGGGGCTAACACAGATACGCAGTATTTT. The variable domain in full, with the rest retrieved from reference TRBV11-2 and TRBJ2-3, is EAGVAQSPRYKIIEKRQSVAFWCNPISGHATLYWYQQILGQGPKLLIQFQNNGVVDDSQLPKDRFSAERLKGVDSTLKIQPAKLEDSAVYLCASSLIGPGANTDTQYFGPGTRLTVL.

Here the CDR3 reads CAWSPLGGTVNEKLFF. DNA for the CDR3: TGTGCCTGGAGTCCCCTAGGGGGGACAGTTAATGAAAAACTGTTTTTT. V usage is TRBV30 and J usage is TRBJ1-4; 7 positions match TRBD1. V dropped 2 bases and J dropped 4; count of bases not matched to a gene: 10. The CDR3 is 16 amino acids. Germline V gives CDR1 GTSNPN, CDR2 SVGIG (reference sequence).

The chain couples TRBV6-5 to TRBJ2-7; D not resolved. The germline gives CDR1 MNHEY, CDR2 SVGAGI. V lost 7 bases to trimming and J lost 2 bases, with 15 bases between them. The CDR3 spans 14 residues. The CDR3: CASTKSATTYEQYF. CDR3 nucleotides: TGTGCCAGCACCAAGAGTGCTACTACCTACGAGCAGTACTTC.

The table lists this clone with a count of one. The chain links TRBV6-2 or TRBV6-3 to TRBJ1-1; weak D call: TRBD1 (5 bases). This CDR3 spans 14 amino acids. The ends were cut back, 6 bases at V and 3 bases at J, with 14 bases in the middle. The germline V gene has CDR1 MNHEY and CDR2 SVGEGT. CDR3 amino acids: CASSPIGADTEAFF. CDR3 DNA sequence: TGTGCCAGCAGCCCGATTGGGGCGGACACTGAAGCTTTCTTT.

This chain joins TRBV29-1 and TRBJ2-2, with 8 positions matching TRBD1. Germline-derived CDR1 and CDR2 are SQVTM and ANQGSEA. With V trimmed by 6 bases and J by 8 bases, 8 bases remained unmatched. The CDR3 runs 13 residues. The CDR3 reads CSVGQGRGGELFF. The CDR3 coding sequence is TGCAGCGTCGGACAGGGTCGCGGGGGGGAGCTGTTTTTT.

The chain employs TRBV6-2 or TRBV6-3 and TRBJ2-1; 13 positions match TRBD2. The J segment lost 0 bases and the V segment lost 1 base, leaving 12 bases of the junction unmatched. The V gene's germline CDR1 is MNHEY and CDR2 SVGEGT. The CDR3 covers 21 residues. This chain's CDR3 is CASSYFRLTSGGPSSYNEQFF. Written as DNA, the CDR3 is TGTGCCAGCAGTTACTTTAGACTGACTAGCGGGGGGCCGAGCTCCTACAATGAGCAGTTCTTC.

This rearrangement joins TRBV18 to TRBJ1-4; 8 nucleotides agree with TRBD1. Germline values: CDR1 KGHSH, CDR2 LQKENI. This CDR3 spans 17 amino acids. V dropped 3 bases and J dropped 2; count of bases not matched to a gene: 8. CDR3: CASSPWTGRVTNEKLFF. DNA of the CDR3: TGTGCCAGCTCACCTTGGACAGGGAGAGTGACTAATGAAAAACTGTTTTTT.

This chain connects TRBV19 to TRBJ2-2; the D gene is possibly TRBD1 (6 bases). Trimming removed 5 bases at V and 2 bases at J, with 15 bases between. The CDR3 is 16 residues long. CDR1 LNHDA and CDR2 SQIVND come from the germline V gene (reference sequence). This CDR3 is CASSRRGHPNTGELFF. DNA for the CDR3: TGTGCCAGTAGTCGCCGGGGACACCCTAACACCGGGGAGCTGTTTTTT.